This entry is about one T cell receptor (beta chain). The sample is drawn from a study of T-cell memory formation after mild COVID-19. One entry per CDR3 protein, called by TCRdb with MiXCR from the 5' RACE reads. The sample lists roughly 600,000 distinct CDR3 sequences, 15% to 20% occurring once. CDR1 is SGHTA, CDR2 FQGNSA, per germline. The CDR3 is made up of 20 amino acids. V was clipped by 0 bases and J by 5 bases; unmatched bases: 15. The clonotype comes from an adult woman who had mild COVID-19 (a few samples of this study predate the infection). Cell type and time point are not known. Sequenced sample: PBMCs or a T cell subset sorted from them (not recorded which). The rearrangement joins TRBV7-2 to TRBJ2-1; 11 nucleotides match TRBD2. The CDR3, as DNA: TGTGCCAGCAGCTTAGCCCTCCCCTTACTAGCGGGGGTGATGGACAATGAGCAGTTCTTC. This codes for CASSLALPLLAGVMDNEQFF.